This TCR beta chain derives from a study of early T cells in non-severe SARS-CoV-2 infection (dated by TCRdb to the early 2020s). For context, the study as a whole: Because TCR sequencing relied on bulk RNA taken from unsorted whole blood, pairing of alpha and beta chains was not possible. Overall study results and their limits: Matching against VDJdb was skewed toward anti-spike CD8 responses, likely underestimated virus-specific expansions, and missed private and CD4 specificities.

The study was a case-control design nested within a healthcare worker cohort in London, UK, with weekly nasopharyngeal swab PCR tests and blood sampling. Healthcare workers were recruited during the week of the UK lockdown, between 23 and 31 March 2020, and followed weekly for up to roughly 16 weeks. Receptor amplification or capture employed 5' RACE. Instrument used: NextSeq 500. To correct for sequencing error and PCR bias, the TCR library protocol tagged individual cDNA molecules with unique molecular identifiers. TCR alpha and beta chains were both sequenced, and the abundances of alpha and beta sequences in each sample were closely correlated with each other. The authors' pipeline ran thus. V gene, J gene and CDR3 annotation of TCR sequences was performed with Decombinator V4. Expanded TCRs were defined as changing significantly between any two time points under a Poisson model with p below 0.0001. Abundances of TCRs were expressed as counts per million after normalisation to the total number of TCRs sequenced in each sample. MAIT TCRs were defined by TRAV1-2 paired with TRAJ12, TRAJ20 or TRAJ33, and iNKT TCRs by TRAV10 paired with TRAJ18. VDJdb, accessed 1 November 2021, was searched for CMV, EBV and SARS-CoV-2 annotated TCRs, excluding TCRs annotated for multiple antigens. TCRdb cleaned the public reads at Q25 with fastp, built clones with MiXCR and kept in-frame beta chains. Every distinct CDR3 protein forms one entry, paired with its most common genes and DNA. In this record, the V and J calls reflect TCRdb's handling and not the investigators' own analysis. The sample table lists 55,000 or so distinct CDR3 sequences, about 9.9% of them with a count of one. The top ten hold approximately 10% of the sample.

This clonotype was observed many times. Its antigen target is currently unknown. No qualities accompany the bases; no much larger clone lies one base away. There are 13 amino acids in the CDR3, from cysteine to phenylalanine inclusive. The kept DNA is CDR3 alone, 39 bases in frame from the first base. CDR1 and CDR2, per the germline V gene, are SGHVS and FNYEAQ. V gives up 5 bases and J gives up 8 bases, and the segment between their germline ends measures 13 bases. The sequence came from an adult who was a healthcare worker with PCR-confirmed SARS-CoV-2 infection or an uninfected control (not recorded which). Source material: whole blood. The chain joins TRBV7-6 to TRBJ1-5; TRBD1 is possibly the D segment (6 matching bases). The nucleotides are TGTGCCAGCAGCCAGGGGCGGGCAGAGCCCCAGCATTTT. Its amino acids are CASSQGRAEPQHF. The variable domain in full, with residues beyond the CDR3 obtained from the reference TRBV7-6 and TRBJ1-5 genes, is GAGVSQSPRYKVTKRGQDVALRCDPISGHVSLYWYRQALGQGPEFLTYFNYEAQQDKSGLPNDRFSAERPEGSISTLTIQRTEQRDSAMYRCASSQGRAEPQHFGDGTRLSIL.